This TCR beta chain was captured in a study of molecular identifiers for immune sequencing clone quantification. In the study overall: RNA from approximately 20,000 or 98,000 naive CD8 cells was split five ways in replicates, with four sequenced.

In its sample, this clonotype was seen many times. Per the germline V gene, CDR1 is SQVTM and CDR2 is ANQGSEA. V was pared by 7 bases and J by 4 bases, with 8 bases of the junction left unmatched. The CDR3 contains 14 residues. Preparation of the bulk TCR libraries relied on previously described methods and listed TCR primers. A single record per CDR3 protein comes from TCRdb applying MiXCR to the PCR reads. The table has hundreds of thousands of distinct CDR3 sequences, 25% seen once. Naive CD8 T cells were FACS-sorted by CD8+CD4-CCR7+CD45RA+ markers. This receptor was taken from a human donor in good health. Some libraries in this study had Jurkat cell RNA spiked in. Sequenced input: naive CD8+ T cells from blood, with Jurkat cell RNA spiked in. Subset in this sample: FACS-sorted CD8+CD4-CCR7+CD45RA+ naive T cells. The chain joins TRBV29-1 to TRBJ1-4; TRBD1 agrees at 8 bases. CDR3 DNA: TGCAGCGCAACCAGGACAGGGATTAATGAAAAACTGTTTTTT. Its protein is CSATRTGINEKLFF.